This TCR beta chain derives from a study of CXCR3 chemokines and chemotherapy response in bladder cancer (dated 2022 in TCRdb). Context from the whole study: The study tested whether activity of the CXCR3 chemokine system within human bladder cancer tumors predicted response to chemotherapy.

The CDR1 and CDR2 encoded by the germline V gene are MNHEY and SVGAGI. The germline ends are 12 bases apart after V is trimmed by 6 bases and J by 3 bases. The CDR3 holds 14 amino acids from the cysteine to the phenylalanine. The retained sequence is limited to the CDR3, 42 bases, with the frame set at the first base. The receptor library was made with PCR. Instrument used: Illumina HiSeq 2500. TCRdb handled the public reads itself, with Q25 trimming in fastp and clone calling in MiXCR, and kept productive beta chains. Every entry covers one CDR3 protein and lists the most common genes and DNA from its rows. The sample records more than 400 distinct CDR3 sequences, over 9% of which are singletons. The biggest ten clones account for roughly a third of the sample. Taking its sample share into account, this clonotype is medium-sized (0.01 to 0.1%). Its cognate antigen has yet to be identified. The sample holds no much larger clone one base away, and base qualities are not on file.

The sample was acquired from a patient whose treatment included neoadjuvant chemotherapy. This receptor was identified in a human donor with bladder cancer that did not respond to neoadjuvant chemotherapy. The chain was built from TRBV6-5 and TRBJ1-5, with an unclear D gene assignment. Here the CDR3 is given as CASSPSLYNQPQHF. The base sequence is TGTGCCAGCAGCCCCTCCTTATACAATCAGCCCCAGCATTTT.